The TCR beta chain under discussion was sequenced for a study of OX40 agonist ivuxolimab in advanced cancers. Across the study: Dose-escalation subjects each had hepatocellular carcinoma, melanoma, renal cell or head and neck cancer. Study results and limitations: Normalized T-cell clonal expansion was also low in a subset of nonresponders. CD8+ T cells showed, on average, more clonal expansion than CD4+ cells.

In regard to this clone: Antigen specificity is unknown.

Data came from immunoSEQ multiplex PCR; TCRdb stores just in-frame clones and leaves some out. The profile covers more than 50,000 clones, with 82% appearing a single time and over 1.1% taken by the ten largest. The V and J ends lost 5 bases and 7 bases, in that order; junction bases with no gene match: 9. CDR1 and CDR2 from the germline V gene are KGHSH and LQKENI. The CDR3 runs 14 residues. The input for sequencing was CD4+ or CD8+ T cells sorted from blood, taken in a trial of the OX40 agonist ivuxolimab. The source of this sequence is an adult with an advanced solid tumor such as melanoma, head and neck, liver or kidney cancer. The V gene is TRBV18, the J gene TRBJ2-7; 9 nucleotides match TRBD1. In DNA, the CDR3 is TGTGCCAGCTCAGTCCGGGACAGGGCTGGAGAGCAGTACTTC. Translated, it gives CASSVRDRAGEQYF.